This T cell receptor beta chain appears in the sequencing data of a study of vaccination and CD4 T cells after COVID-19. Documented time point: late sampling 161 to 241 days after vaccination in a few convalescent patients. Treatment specified: approximately 9-day PBMC culture with coronavirus spike peptide pools or control peptides (ViraFEST assay). An Oncomine TCR Beta short-read assay was used to sequence the DNA from cultured CD4+ T cells. TCRdb reanalysed the PCR reads using MiXCR and keeps one entry per CDR3 protein. The sample holds tens of thousands of distinct CDR3 sequences; around 46% are singletons and the top ten take approximately 13%. The CDR3 loop spans 17 amino acids. V shed 0 bases and J shed 2 bases, with 15 bases lying between them. CDR1 MNHEY and CDR2 SVGAGI come from the germline V gene. The table lists this clonotype with a count of one. Antigen specificity is unknown.

The chain employs TRBV6-5 and TRBJ2-3; D is possibly TRBD1 or TRBD2 (6 bases each). This sequence originates from a human donor who had recovered from COVID-19. This sample comprised CD4+ T cells from blood, cultured in vitro, obtained about 7 months after SARS-CoV-2 vaccination. CDR3 amino acids: CASSYSGGPETTDTQYF. As DNA, the CDR3 is TGTGCCAGCAGTTACTCGGGGGGCCCGGAAACCACAGATACGCAGTATTTT.